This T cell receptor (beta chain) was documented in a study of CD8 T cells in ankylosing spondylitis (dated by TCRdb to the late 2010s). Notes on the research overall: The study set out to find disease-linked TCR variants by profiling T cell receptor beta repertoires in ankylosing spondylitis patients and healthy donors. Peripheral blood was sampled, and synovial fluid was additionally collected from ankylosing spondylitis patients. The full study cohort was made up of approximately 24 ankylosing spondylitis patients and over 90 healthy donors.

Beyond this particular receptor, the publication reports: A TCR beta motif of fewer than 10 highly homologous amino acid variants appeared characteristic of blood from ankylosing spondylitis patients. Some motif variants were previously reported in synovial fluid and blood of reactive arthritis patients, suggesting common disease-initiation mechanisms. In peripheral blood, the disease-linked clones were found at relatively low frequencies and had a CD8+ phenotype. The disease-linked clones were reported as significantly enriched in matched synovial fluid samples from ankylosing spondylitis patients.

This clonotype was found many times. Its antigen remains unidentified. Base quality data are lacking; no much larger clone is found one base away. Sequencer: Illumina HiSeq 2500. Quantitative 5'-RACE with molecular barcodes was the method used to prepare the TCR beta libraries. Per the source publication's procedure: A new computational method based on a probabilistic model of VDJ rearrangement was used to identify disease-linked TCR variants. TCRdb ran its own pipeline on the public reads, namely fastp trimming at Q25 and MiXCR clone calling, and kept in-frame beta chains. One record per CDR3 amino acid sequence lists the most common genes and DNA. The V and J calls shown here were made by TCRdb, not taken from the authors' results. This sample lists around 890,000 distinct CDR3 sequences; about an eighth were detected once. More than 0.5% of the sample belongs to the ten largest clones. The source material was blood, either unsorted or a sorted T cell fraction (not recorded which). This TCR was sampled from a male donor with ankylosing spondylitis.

The CDR3 sequence is CASSLGGSGADTQYF. The nucleotide sequence reads as follows: TGTGCCAGCAGTTTAGGCGGGAGCGGTGCAGATACGCAGTATTTT. The chain was built from TRBV28 and TRBJ2-3, with TRBD2 matching 7 junction bases. Compared with germline, V lacks 2 bases and J lacks 4 bases; bases without a gene match: 6. The germline V gene sets CDR1 to MDHEN and CDR2 to SYDVKM. The CDR3 covers 15 residues, taking in both the cysteine and the phenylalanine. The retained sequence is limited to the CDR3, 45 bases, with the frame set at the first base.